This T cell receptor (beta chain) derives from a study of blood T cell repertoires in COVID-19. This clone occurred a few times. In the original workflow: The assay estimated nucleated cells by amplifying reference gene primers. Here immunoSEQ multiplex PCR was the method, and the copy in TCRdb shows in-frame clones only, minus some. The V and J calls and the clone size are those of that table, but D and trimming were determined from the DNA. The sample carries 250,000 to 300,000 clones, 70% to 90% recorded once. The material sequenced was peripheral blood. The sequence was collected from a man aged 60 to 75 who had recovered from COVID-19.

CDR3 protein: CASSLRRGSEPQHF. Written as DNA, the CDR3 is TGTGCCAGCAGTTTAAGAAGGGGTTCGGAGCCCCAGCATTTT. The J gene is TRBJ1-5, the V gene TRBV27; D is perhaps TRBD1 (5 bases). The CDR3 extends over 14 amino acids. With 2 bases removed from V and 8 bases from J, the gap between germline ends came to 13 bases. Germline lookup yields CDR1 MNHEY and CDR2 SMNVEV (reference sequence).